This TCR beta chain was captured by sequencing in a study of T cells in Graves' hyperthyroidism and ophthalmopathy. Study conclusions and caveats: The authors' 13 V-J model separated ophthalmopathy from stable hyperthyroidism.

RNA transcripts gave rise to amplified TCR beta CDR3 regions. The HTBI primer set served for first-round RT-PCR of the TCR CDR3. MiXCR, applied by TCRdb to the multiplex PCR reads, yields one record per CDR3 protein. The sample shows about 700,000 distinct CDR3 sequences, 14% of them seen only once. With respect to this clonotype: Antigen unknown. One end of the junction is discordant with germline, which a read error may explain.

What was sequenced was blood. This TCR derives from a woman younger than 30 with Graves' hyperthyroidism.

DNA for the CDR3: TGTGCCAGCAGCTTTCGACTAGCGGGAGGGCAAGAGACCCAGCACTTC. Protein: CASSFRLAGGQETQHF. V is TRBV7-9 and J is TRBJ2-5; TRBD2 matches 14 bases. This CDR3 is 16 amino acids long. The germline gives CDR1 SEHNR, CDR2 FQNEAQ (reference sequence). Supplemented by reference TRBV7-9 and TRBJ2-5, the full variable domain reads DTGVSQNPRHKITKRGQNVTFRCDPISEHNRLYWYRQTLGQGPEFLTYFQNEAQLEKSRLLSDRFSAERPKGSFSTLEIQRTEQGDSAMYLCASSFRLAGGQETQHFGPGTRLLVL.